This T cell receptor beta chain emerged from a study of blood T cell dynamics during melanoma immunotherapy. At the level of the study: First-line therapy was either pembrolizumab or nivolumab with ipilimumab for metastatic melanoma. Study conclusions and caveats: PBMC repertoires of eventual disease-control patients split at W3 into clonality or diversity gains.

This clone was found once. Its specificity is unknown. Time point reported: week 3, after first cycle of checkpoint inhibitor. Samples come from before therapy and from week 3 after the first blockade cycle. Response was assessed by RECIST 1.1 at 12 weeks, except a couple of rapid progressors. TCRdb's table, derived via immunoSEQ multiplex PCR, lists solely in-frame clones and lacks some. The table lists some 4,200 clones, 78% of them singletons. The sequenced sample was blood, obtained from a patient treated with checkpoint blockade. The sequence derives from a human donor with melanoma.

CDR3 in amino acids: CASSPGGSTDTQYF. The CDR3, as DNA: TGCGCCAGCAGCCCAGGCGGCAGCACAGATACGCAGTATTTT. The chain uses TRBV5-1 and TRBJ2-3; D ambiguous. CDR1 and CDR2 (germline): SGHRS, YFSETQ. Trimming removed 4 bases at V and 0 bases at J, with 9 bases between. The CDR3 extends over 14 amino acids.